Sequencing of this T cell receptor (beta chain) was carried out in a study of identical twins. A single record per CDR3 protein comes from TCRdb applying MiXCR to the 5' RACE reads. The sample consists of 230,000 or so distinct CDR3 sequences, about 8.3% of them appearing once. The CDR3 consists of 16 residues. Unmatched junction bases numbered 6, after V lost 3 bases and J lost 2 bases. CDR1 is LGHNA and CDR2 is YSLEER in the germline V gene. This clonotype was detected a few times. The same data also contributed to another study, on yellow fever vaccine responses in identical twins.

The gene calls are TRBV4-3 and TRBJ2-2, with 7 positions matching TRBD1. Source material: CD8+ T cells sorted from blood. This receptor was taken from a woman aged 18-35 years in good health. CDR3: CASSQANRGNTGELFF. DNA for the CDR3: TGCGCCAGCAGCCAGGCAAACAGGGGAAACACCGGGGAGCTGTTTTTT.